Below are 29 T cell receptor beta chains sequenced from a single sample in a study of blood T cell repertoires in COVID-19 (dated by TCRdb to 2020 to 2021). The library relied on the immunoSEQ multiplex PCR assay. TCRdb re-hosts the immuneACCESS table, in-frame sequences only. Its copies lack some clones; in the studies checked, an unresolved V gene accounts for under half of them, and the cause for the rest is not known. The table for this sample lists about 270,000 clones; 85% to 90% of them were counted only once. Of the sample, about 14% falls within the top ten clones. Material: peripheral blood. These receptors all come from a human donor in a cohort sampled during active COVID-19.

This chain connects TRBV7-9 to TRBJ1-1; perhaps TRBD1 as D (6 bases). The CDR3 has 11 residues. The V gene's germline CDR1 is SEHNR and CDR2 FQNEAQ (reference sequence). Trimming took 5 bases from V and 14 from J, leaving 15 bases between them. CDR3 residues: CASSHIDRSFF. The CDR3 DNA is TGTGCCAGCAGCCATATCGACAGGTCGTTCTTT.

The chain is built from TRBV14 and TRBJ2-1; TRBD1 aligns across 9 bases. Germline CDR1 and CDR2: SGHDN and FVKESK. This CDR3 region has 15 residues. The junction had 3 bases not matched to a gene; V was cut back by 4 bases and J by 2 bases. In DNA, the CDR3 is TGTGCCAGCAGCCGAGGGACAGGGCCCTACAATGAGCAGTTCTTC. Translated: CASSRGTGPYNEQFF.

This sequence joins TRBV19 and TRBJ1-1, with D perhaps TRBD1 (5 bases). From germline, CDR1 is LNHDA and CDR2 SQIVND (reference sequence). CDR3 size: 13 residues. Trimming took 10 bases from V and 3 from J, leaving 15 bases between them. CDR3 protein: CATAQLGHTEAFF. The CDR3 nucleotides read TGTGCCACCGCCCAGTTGGGGCACACTGAAGCTTTCTTT.

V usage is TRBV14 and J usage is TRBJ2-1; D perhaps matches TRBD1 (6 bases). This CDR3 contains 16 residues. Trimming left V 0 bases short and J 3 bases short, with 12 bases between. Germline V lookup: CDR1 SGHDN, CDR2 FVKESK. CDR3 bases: TGTGCCAGCAGCCAAGATTGGGGACATATCTACAATGAGCAGTTCTTC. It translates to CASSQDWGHIYNEQFF.

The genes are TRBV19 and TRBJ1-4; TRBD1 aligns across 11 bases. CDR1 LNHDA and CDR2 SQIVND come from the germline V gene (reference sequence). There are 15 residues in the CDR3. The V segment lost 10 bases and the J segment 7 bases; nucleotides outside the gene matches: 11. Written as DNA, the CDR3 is TGTGCCACCAAAGGACAGGGGGCGAGGAGTGAAAAACTGTTTTTT. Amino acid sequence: CATKGQGARSEKLFF.

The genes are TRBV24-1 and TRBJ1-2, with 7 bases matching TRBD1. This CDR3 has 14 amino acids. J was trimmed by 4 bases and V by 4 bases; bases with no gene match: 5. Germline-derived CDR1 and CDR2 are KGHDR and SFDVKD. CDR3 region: CATSDTGAGYGYTF. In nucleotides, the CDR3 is TGTGCCACCAGTGACACAGGGGCGGGCTATGGCTACACCTTC.

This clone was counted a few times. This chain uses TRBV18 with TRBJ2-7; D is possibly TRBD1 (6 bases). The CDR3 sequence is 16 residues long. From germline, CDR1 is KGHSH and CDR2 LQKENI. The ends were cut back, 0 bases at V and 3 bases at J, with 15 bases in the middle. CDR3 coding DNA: TGTGCCAGCTCACCACCGCTCGGACAGACCCTCTACGAGCAGTACTTC. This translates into CASSPPLGQTLYEQYF.

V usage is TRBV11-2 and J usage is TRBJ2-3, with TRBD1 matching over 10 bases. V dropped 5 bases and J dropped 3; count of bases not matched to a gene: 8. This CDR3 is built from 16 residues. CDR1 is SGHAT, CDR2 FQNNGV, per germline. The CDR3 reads CASSTGQGSYTDTQYF. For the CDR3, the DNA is TGTGCCAGCAGCACGGGACAGGGGTCGTATACAGATACGCAGTATTTT.

As DNA, the CDR3 is TGTGCCAGCTCACCCGCCCAGGGGGCAGGCTATGGCTACACCTTC. Its protein is CASSPAQGAGYGYTF. J is TRBJ1-2 and V is TRBV18, with 8 bases identical to TRBD1. Looked up from germline, CDR1 is KGHSH and CDR2 is LQKENI. Trimming at V came to 3 bases and at J to 4 bases, leaving 7 bases not matched to a gene. The CDR3 extends over 15 amino acids.

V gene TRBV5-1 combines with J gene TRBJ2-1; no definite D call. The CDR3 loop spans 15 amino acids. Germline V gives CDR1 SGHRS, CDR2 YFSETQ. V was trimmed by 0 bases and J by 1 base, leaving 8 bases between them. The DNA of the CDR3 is TGCGCCAGCAGCTTGGGGCAGATATCCTACAATGAGCAGTTCTTC. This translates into CASSLGQISYNEQFF.

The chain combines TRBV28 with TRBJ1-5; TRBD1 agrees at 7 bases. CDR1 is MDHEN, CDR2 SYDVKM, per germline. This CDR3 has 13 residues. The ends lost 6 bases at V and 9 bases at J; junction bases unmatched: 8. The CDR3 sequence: CASRTRGIGPQHF. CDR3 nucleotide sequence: TGTGCCAGCAGAACCAGGGGGATAGGGCCCCAGCATTTT.

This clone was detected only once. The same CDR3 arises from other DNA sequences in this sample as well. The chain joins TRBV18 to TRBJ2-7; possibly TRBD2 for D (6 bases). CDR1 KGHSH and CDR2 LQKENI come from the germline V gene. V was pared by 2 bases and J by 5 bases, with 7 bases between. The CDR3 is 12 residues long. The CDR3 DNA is TGTGCCAGCTCACCAGGAGGGGACGAGCAGTACTTC. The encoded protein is CASSPGGDEQYF.

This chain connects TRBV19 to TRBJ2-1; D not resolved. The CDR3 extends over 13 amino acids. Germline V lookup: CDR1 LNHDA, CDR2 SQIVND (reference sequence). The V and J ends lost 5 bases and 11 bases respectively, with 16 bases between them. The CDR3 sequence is CASSPDRISKQFF. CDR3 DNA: TGTGCCAGTAGTCCCGACCGCATTAGCAAGCAGTTCTTC.

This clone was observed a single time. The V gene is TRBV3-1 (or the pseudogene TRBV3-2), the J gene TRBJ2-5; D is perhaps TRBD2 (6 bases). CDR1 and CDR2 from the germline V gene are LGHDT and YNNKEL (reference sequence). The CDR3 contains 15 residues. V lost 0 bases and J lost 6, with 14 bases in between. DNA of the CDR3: TGTGCCAGCAGCCAAGAAGGCGTCGGAGGGAAGACCCAGTACTTC. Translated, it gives CASSQEGVGGKTQYF.

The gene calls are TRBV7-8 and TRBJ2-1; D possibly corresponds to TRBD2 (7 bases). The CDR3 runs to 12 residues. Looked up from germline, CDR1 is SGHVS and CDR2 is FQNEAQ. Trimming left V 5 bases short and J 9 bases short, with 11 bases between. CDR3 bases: TGTGCCAGCAGCCAAGGGGGGGGTGAGCAGTTCTTC. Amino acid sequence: CASSQGGGEQFF. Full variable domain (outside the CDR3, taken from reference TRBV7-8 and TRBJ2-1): GAGVSQSPRYKVAKRGQDVALRCDPISGHVSLFWYQQALGQGPEFLTYFQNEAQLDKSGLPSDRFFAERPEGSVSTLKIQRTQQEDSAVYLCASSQGGGEQFFGPGTRLTVL.

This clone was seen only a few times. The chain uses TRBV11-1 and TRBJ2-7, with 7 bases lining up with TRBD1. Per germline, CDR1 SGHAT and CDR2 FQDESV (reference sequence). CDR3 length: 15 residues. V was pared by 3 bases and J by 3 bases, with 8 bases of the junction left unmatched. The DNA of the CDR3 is TGTGCCAGCAGCTTCTGGACAGGACCAAACTACGAGCAGTACTTC. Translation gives CASSFWTGPNYEQYF.

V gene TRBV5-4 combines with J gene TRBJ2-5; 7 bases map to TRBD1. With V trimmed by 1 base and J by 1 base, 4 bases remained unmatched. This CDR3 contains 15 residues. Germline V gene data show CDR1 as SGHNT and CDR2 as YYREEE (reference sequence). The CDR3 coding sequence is TGTGCCAGCAGCTTGAGAGCAGGGGGCCAAGAGACCCAGTACTTC. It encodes CASSLRAGGQETQYF.

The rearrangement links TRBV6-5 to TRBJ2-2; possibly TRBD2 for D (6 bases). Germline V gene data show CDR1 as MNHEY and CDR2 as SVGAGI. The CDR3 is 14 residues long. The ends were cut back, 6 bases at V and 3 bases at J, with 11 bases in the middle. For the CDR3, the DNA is TGTGCCAGCAGCATCAAGCGGGACACCGGGGAGCTGTTTTTT. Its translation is CASSIKRDTGELFF.

CDR3 sequence reads: CASSRIGTSGSMETQYF. DNA of the CDR3: TGCGCCAGCAGCCGCATAGGGACTAGCGGGAGCATGGAGACCCAGTACTTC. The chain carries TRBV5-1 and TRBJ2-5, with 14 bases identical to TRBD2. There are 17 residues in the CDR3. V shed 4 bases, J shed 5 bases, and the junction held 10 bases outside the gene matches. Germline CDR1 is SGHRS and CDR2 is YFSETQ.

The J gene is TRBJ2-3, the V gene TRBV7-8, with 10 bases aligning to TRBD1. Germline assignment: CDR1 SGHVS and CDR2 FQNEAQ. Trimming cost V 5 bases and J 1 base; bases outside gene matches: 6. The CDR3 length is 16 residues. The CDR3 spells CASSRKTGGGTDTQYF. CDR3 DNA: TGTGCCAGCAGCCGTAAGACAGGGGGCGGCACAGATACGCAGTATTTT.

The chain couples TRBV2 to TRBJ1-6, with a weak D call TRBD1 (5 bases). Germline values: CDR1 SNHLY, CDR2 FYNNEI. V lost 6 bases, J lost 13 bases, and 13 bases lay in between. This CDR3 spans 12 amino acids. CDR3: CASSAGPSPLHF. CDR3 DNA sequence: TGTGCCAGCAGCGCGGGGCCATCGCCCCTCCACTTT.

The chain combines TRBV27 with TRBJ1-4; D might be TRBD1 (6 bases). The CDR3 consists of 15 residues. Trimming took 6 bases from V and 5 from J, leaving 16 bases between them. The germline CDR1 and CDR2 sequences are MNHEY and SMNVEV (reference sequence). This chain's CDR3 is CASRGTQWSNEKLFF. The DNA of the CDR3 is TGTGCCAGCAGGGGGACACAATGGTCAAATGAAAAACTGTTTTTT.

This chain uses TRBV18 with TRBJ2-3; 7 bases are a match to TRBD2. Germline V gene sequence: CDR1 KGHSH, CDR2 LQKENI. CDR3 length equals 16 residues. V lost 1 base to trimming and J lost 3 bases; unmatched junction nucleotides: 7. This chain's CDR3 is CASSPQSGGETDTQYF. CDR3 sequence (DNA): TGTGCCAGCTCACCACAATCGGGAGGTGAAACAGATACGCAGTATTTT.

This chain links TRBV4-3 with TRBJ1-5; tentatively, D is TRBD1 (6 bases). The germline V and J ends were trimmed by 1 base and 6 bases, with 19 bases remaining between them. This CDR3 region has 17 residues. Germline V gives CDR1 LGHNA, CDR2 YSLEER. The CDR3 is CASSQVMGNRATQPQHF. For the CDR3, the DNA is TGCGCCAGCAGCCAAGTTATGGGCAACAGGGCGACTCAGCCCCAGCATTTT.

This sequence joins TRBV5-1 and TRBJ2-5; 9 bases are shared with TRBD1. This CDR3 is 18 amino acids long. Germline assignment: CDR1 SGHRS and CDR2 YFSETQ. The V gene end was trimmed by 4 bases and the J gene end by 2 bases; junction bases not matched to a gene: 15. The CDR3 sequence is CASSRGQGMSTIQETQYF. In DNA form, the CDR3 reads TGCGCCAGCAGCCGTGGACAGGGGATGTCTACGATACAAGAGACCCAGTACTTC.

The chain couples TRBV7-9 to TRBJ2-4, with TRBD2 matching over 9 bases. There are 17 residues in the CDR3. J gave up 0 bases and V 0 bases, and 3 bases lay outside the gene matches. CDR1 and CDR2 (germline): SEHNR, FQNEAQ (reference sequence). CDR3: CASSLAWTSAAKNIQYF. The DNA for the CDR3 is TGTGCCAGCAGCTTAGCTTGGACTAGCGCAGCCAAAAACATTCAGTACTTC.

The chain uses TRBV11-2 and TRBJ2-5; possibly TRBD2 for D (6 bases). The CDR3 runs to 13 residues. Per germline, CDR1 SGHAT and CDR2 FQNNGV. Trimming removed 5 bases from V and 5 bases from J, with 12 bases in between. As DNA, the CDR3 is TGTGCCAGCAGCCCCCAGCGGGCGGAGACCCAGTACTTC. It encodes CASSPQRAETQYF.

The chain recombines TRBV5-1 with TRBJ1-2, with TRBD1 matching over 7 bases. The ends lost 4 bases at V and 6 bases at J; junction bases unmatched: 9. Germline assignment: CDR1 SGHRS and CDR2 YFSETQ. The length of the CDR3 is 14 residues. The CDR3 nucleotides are TGCGCCAGCAGCCACGAGACAGGGTTTGATGGCTACACCTTC. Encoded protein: CASSHETGFDGYTF.

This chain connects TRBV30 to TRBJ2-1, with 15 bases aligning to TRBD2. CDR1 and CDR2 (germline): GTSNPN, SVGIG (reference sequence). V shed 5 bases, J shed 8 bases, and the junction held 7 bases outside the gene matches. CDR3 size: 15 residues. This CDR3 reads CAWSAGLAGGDEQFF. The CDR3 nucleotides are TGTGCCTGGTCTGCCGGACTAGCGGGAGGGGATGAGCAGTTCTTC.